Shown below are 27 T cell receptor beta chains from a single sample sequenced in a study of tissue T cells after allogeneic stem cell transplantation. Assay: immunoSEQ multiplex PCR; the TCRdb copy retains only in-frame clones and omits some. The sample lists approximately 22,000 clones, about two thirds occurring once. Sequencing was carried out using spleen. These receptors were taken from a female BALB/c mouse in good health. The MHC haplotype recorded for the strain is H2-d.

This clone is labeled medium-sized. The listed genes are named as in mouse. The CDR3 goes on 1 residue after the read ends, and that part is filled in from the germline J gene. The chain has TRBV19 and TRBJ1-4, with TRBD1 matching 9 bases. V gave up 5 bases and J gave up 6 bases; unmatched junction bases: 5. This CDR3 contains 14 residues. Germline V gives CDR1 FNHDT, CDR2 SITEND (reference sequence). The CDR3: CASRWGQGDERLFF. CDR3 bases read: TGTGCCAGCAGGTGGGGACAGGGAGACGAAAGATTATTT.

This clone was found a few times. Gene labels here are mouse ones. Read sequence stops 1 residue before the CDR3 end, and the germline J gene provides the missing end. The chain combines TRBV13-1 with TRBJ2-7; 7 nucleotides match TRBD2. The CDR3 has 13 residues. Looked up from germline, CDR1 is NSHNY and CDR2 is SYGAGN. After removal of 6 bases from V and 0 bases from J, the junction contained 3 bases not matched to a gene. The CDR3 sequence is CASTGGDSYEQYF. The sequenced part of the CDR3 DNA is TGTGCCAGCACCGGGGGGGACTCCTATGAACAGTAC.

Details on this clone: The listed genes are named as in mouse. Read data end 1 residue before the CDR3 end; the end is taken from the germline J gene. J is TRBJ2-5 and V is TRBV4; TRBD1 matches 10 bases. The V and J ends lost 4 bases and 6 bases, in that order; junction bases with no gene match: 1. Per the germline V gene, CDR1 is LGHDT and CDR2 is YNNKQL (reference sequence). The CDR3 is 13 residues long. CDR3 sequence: CASSLDRGDTQYF. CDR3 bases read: TGTGCCAGCAGCTTGGACAGGGGGGACACCCAGTAC.

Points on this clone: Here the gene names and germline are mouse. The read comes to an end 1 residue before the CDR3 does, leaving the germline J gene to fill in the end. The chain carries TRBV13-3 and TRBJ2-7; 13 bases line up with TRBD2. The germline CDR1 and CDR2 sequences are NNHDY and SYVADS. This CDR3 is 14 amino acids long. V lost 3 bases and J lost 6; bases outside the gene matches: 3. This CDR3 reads CASSGTGGALEQYF. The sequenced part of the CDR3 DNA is TGTGCCAGCAGTGGGACTGGGGGGGCGCTTGAACAGTAC.

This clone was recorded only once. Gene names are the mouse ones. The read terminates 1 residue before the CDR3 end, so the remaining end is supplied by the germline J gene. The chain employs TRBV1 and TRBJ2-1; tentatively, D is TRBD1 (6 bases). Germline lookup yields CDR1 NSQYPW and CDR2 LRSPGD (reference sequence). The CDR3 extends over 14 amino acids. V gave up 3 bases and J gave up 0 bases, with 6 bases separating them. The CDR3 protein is CTCSAGHNYAEQFF. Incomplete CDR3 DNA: TGCACCTGCAGTGCGGGACATAACTATGCTGAGCAGTTC.

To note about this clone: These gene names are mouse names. The sequenced part of the CDR3 DNA is TGTGCCTGGAGTCTAGACACAGGGAGATCCGACTACACC. This translates into CAWSLDTGRSDYT. The full CDR3 protein is CAWSLDTGRSDYTF. V and J are TRBV31 and TRBJ1-2; a weak D match, TRBD1 (6 bases). The read ends 1 residue early relative to the CDR3; the germline J gene fills the gap. The ends were cut back, 0 bases at V and 5 bases at J, with 13 bases in the middle. The CDR3 has 14 residues. CDR1 and CDR2 (germline): GKSSPN, SITVG.

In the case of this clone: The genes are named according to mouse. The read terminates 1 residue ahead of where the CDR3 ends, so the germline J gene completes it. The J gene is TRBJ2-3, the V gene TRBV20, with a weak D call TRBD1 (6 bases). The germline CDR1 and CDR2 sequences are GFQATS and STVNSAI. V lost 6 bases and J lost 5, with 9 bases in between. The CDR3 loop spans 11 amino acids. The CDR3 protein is CGARDKETLYF. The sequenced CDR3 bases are TGTGGTGCCCGGGACAAAGAAACGCTGTAT.

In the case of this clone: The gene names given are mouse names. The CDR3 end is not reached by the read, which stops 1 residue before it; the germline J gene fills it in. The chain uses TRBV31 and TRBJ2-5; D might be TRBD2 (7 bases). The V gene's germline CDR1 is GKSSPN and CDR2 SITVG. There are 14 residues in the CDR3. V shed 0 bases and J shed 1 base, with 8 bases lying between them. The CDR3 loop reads CAWSLGGHQDTQYF. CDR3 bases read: TGTGCCTGGAGTCTAGGGGGGCACCAAGACACCCAGTAC.

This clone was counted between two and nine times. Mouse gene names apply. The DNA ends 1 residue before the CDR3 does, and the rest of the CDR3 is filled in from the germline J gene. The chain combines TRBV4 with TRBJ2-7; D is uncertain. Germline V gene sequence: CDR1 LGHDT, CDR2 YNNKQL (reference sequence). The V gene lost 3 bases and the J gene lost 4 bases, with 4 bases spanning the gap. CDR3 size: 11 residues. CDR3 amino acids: CASSYLYEQYF. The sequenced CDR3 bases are TGTGCCAGCAGCTATTTATATGAACAGTAC.

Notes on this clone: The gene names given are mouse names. The CDR3 sequence: CASSHRDSYAEQFF. CDR3 DNA, as far as it was read: TGTGCCAGCAGCCACCGGGACAGCTATGCTGAGCAGTTC. The V call is TRBV14, the J call TRBJ2-1; 7 nucleotides align to TRBD1. The read ends 1 residue before the CDR3 terminus; that terminus is restored from the germline J gene. The V gene end was trimmed by 5 bases and the J gene end by 3 bases; junction bases not matched to a gene: 5. This CDR3 is built from 14 residues. Germline CDR1 is SGHDT and CDR2 is FRDEAV.

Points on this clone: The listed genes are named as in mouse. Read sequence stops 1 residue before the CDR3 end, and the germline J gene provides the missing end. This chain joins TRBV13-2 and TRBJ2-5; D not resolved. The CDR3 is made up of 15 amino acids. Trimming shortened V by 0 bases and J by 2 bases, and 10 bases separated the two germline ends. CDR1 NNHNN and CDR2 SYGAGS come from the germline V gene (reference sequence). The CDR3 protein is CASGDAQPPQDTQYF. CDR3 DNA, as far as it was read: TGTGCCAGCGGTGATGCACAGCCCCCCCAAGACACCCAGTAC.

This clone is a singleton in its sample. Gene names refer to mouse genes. CDR3 in amino acids: CASGDEGQQDTQYF. The CDR3 bases that were read are TGTGCCAGCGGTGATGAGGGACAGCAAGACACCCAGTAC. J is TRBJ2-5 and V is TRBV13-2; the match to TRBD1 covers 7 bases. Read sequence stops 1 residue before the CDR3 end, and the germline J gene provides the missing end. Germline values: CDR1 NNHNN, CDR2 SYGAGS (reference sequence). Unmatched junction bases numbered 1, after V lost 0 bases and J lost 3 bases. There are 14 residues in the CDR3.

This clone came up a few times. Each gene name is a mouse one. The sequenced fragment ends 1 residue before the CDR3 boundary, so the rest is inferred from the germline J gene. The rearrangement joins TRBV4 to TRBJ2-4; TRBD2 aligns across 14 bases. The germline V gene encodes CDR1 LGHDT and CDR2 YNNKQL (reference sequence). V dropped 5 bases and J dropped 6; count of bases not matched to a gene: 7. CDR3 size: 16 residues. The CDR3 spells CASSRDWGGGGNTLYF. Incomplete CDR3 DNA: TGTGCCAGCAGCCGGGACTGGGGGGGCGGAGGGAACACCTTGTAC.

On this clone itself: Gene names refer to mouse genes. CDR3 DNA, as far as it was read: TGTGCCAGCAGCCAAGATCGGGGCGAAAGATTATTT. Its translation is CASSQDRGERLF. In full, the CDR3 reads CASSQDRGERLFF. This chain uses TRBV2 with TRBJ1-4; no reliable D call. The read stops 1 residue short of the end of the CDR3; the missing end is completed from the germline J gene. CDR3 size: 13 residues. Germline CDR1 reads LGHNA; CDR2 reads YSYQKL. Deletions cut 0 bases from V and 7 bases from J, with 6 bases between.

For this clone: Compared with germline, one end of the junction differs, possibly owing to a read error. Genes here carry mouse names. CDR3 protein: CVSSPHDWGQDTQYF. CDR3 bases read: TGTGTCAGCAGTCCTCACGACTGGGGGCAAGACACCCAGTAC. The genes are TRBV24 and TRBJ2-5, with 9 bases lining up with TRBD2. The observed sequence ends 1 residue before the CDR3 terminus, with the missing tail filled in from the germline J gene. The V gene's germline CDR1 is KGHTA and CDR2 FRNEEI. The CDR3 totals 15 residues.

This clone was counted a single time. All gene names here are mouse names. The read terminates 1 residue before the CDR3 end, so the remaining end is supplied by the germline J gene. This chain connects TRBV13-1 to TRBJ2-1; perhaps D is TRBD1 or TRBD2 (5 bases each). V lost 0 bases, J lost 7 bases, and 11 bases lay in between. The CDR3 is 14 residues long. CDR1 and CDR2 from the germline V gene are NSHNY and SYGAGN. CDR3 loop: CASSDARGRAEQFF. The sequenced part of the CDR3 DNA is TGTGCCAGCAGTGATGCTCGGGGGAGAGCTGAGCAGTTC.

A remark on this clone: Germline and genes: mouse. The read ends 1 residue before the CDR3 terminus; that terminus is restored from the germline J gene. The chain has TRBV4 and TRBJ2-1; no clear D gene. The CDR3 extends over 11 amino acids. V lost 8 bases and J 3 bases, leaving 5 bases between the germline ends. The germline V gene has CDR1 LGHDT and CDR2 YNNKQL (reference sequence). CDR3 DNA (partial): TGTGCCAGCGCAGTCTATGCTGAGCAGTTC. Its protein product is CASAVYAEQF. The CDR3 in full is CASAVYAEQFF.

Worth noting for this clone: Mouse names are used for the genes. The CDR3 sequence: CASSFSQGYTEVFF. The part of the CDR3 DNA that was read is TGTGCCAGCAGTTTCTCACAGGGGTACACAGAAGTCTTC. The V call is TRBV14, the J call TRBJ1-1, with 7 bases identical to TRBD1. The read ends 1 residue before the CDR3 terminus; that terminus is restored from the germline J gene. The trim removed 0 bases at V and 3 bases at J, leaving 2 bases unmatched. The CDR3 runs 14 residues. Per the germline V gene, CDR1 is SGHDT and CDR2 is FRDEAV.

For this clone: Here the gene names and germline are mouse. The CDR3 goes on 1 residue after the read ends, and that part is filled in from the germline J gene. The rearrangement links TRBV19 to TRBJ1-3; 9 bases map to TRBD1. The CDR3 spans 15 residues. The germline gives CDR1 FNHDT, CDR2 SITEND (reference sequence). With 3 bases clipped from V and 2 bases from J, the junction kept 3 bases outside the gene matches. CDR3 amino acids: CASSTGTGPGNTLYF. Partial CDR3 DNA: TGTGCCAGCAGTACCGGGACAGGGCCTGGAAATACGCTCTAT.

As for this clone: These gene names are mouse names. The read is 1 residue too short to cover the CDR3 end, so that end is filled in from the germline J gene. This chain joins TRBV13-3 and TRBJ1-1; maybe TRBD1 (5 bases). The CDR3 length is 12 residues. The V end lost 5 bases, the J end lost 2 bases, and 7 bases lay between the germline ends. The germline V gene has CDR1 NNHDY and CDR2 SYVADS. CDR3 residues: CASSQGNTEVFF. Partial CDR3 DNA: TGTGCCAGCAGCCAGGGCAACACAGAAGTCTTC.

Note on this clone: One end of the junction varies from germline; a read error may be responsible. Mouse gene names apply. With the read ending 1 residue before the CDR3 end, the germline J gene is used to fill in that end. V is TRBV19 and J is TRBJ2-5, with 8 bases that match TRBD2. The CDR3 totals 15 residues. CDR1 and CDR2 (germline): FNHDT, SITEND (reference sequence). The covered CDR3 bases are TGTGCCGGCAGTATAGGGGGGGGCGCAGCAGACACCCAGTAC. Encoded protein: CAGSIGGGAADTQY. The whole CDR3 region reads CAGSIGGGAADTQYF.

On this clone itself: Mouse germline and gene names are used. The sequenced CDR3 bases are TGTGCCAGCGGTGATGCGACAGGGGTGAACACAGAAGTCTTC. Protein: CASGDATGVNTEVF. The complete CDR3 sequence is CASGDATGVNTEVFF. This sequence joins TRBV13-2 and TRBJ1-1; 8 nucleotides align to TRBD1. The read ends 1 residue shy of where the CDR3 ends; the end is completed using the germline J gene. The V gene's germline CDR1 is NNHNN and CDR2 SYGAGS (reference sequence). V trimming: 0 bases; J trimming: 1 base; junction bases outside the gene matches: 2. The CDR3 runs to 15 residues.

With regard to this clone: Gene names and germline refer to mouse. The CDR3 loop is CASSQDPGGSNTLYF. The part of the CDR3 DNA that was read is TGTGCCAGCAGCCAAGATCCAGGGGGCTCAAATACGCTCTAT. The rearrangement links TRBV5 to TRBJ1-3, with 8 bases that match TRBD1. The observed sequence ends 1 residue before the CDR3 terminus, with the missing tail filled in from the germline J gene. V was pared by 0 bases and J by 6 bases, with 4 bases of the junction left unmatched. CDR1 and CDR2 (germline): LGHNA, YNLKQL (reference sequence). The CDR3 covers 15 residues.

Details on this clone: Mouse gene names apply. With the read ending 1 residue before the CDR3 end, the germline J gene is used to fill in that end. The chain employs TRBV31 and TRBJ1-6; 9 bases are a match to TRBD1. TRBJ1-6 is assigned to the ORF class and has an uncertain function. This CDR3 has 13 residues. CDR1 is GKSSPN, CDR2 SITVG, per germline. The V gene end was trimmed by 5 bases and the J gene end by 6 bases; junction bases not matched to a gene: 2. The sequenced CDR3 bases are TGTGCCTGGGACAGGGGGGGTAATTCGCCCCTCTAC. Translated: CAWDRGGNSPLY. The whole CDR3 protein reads CAWDRGGNSPLYF.

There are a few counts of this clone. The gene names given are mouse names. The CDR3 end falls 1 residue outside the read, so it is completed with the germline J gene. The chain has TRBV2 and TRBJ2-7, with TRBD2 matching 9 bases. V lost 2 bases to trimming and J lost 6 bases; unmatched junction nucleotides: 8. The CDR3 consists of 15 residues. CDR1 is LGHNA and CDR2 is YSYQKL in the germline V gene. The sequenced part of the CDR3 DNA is TGTGCCAGCAGCCAAAAACTGGGGGGTCTTTCTGAACAGTAC. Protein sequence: CASSQKLGGLSEQY. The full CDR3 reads CASSQKLGGLSEQYF.

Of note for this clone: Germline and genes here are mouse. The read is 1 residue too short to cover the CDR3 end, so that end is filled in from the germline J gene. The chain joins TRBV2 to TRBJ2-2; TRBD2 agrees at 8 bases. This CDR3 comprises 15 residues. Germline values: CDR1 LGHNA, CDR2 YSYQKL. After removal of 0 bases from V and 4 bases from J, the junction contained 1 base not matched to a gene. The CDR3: CASSQEGGRTGQLYF. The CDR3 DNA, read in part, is TGTGCCAGCAGCCAAGAGGGGGGGCGCACCGGGCAGCTCTAC.

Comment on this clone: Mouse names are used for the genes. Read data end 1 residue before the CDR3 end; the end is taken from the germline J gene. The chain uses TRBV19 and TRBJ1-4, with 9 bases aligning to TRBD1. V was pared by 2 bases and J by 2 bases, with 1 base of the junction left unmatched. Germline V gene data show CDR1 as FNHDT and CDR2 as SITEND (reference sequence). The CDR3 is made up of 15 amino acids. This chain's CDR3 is CASSIGTGSNERLFF. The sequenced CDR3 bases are TGTGCCAGCAGTATCGGGACAGGGTCCAACGAAAGATTATTT.